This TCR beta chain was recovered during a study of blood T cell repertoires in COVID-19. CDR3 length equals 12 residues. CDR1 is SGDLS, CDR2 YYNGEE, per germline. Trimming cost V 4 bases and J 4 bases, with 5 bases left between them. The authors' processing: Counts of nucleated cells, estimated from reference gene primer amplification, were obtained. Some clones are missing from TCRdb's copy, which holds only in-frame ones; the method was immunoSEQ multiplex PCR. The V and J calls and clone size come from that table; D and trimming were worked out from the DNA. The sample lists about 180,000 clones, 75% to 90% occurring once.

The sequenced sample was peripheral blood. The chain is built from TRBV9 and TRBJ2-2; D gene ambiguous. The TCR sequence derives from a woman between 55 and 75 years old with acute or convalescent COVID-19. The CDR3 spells CASSPFTGELFF. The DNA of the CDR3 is TGTGCCAGCAGCCCTTTCACCGGGGAGCTGTTTTTT.